One sample yielded the 23 T cell receptor beta chains listed below, sequenced in a study of technical replicates of blood from several donors. The table came from immunoSEQ multiplex PCR; TCRdb's copy has only in-frame clones and leaves some out. Among about 82,000 clones, 85% to 95% were seen once, and the ten largest hold 0.39%. The sample consisted of T cells isolated from PBMCs. These receptors originate from a human donor in good health.

The J gene is TRBJ1-1, the V gene TRBV28; D not resolved. Deletions cut 4 bases from V and 4 bases from J, with 16 bases between. Germline values: CDR1 MDHEN, CDR2 SYDVKM. This CDR3 is built from 15 residues. The CDR3: CASSSWEREITEAFF. The CDR3 coding sequence is TGTGCCAGCAGTTCCTGGGAGAGAGAGATCACTGAAGCTTTCTTT. The full variable domain, rest sourced from reference TRBV28 and TRBJ1-1, is DVKVTQSSRYLVKRTGEKVFLECVQDMDHENMFWYRQDPGLGLRLIYFSYDVKMKEKGDIPEGYSVSREKKERFSLILESASTNQTSMYLCASSSWEREITEAFFGQGTRLTVV.

The chain is built from TRBV15 and TRBJ1-2, with a tentative D call TRBD1 (5 bases). The length of the CDR3 is 15 residues. Germline lookup yields CDR1 LNHNV and CDR2 YYDKDF (reference sequence). The V end lost 4 bases, the J end lost 4 bases, and 16 bases lay between the germline ends. The CDR3 reads CATSNQQVLAYGYTF. The CDR3 DNA is TGTGCCACCAGCAACCAACAGGTCCTGGCCTATGGCTACACCTTC. Variable domain in full (rest from reference TRBV15 and TRBJ1-2): DAMVIQNPRYQVTQFGKPVTLSCSQTLNHNVMYWYQQKSSQAPKLLFHYYDKDFNNEADTPDNFQSRRPNTSFCFLDIRSPGLGDTAMYLCATSNQQVLAYGYTFGSGTRLTVV.

This sequence joins TRBV6-5 and TRBJ2-1, with 8 bases fitting TRBD1. V lost 4 bases and J lost 9; bases outside the gene matches: 5. Germline lookup yields CDR1 MNHEY and CDR2 SVGAGI. The CDR3 has 13 residues. Written as DNA, the CDR3 is TGTGCCAGCAGTTTTGGAGGGACAGGTGAGCAGTTCTTC. Translated: CASSFGGTGEQFF.

In DNA form, the CDR3 reads TGTGCCTGGAGTATGTACAGGGCTACTGAAGCTTTCTTT. Translated: CAWSMYRATEAFF. J is TRBJ1-1 and V is TRBV30; D may be TRBD1 (6 bases). The CDR3 sequence is 13 residues long. Germline V lookup: CDR1 GTSNPN, CDR2 SVGIG (reference sequence). V dropped 2 bases and J dropped 5 bases, with 12 bases sitting between them.

This clone was picked up one time. The rearrangement uses TRBV7-2 and TRBJ1-3; TRBD1 matches at 7 bases. Germline assignment: CDR1 SGHTA and CDR2 FQGNSA. Trimming cost V 5 bases and J 4 bases; bases outside gene matches: 5. The CDR3 runs 14 residues. In DNA, the CDR3 is TGTGCCAGCAGCCTTCAGGGGGGCGGAAACACCATATATTTT. Its protein product is CASSLQGGGNTIYF.

This chain links TRBV4-1 with TRBJ1-5; 8 nucleotides line up with TRBD1. Germline CDR1 is MGHRA and CDR2 is YSYEKL. The CDR3 has 17 amino acids. V shed 5 bases and J 0 bases; nucleotides not matched to a gene: 9. The DNA of the CDR3 is TGCGCCAGCAGCGATGGGACAGGCTCCTATAGCAATCAGCCCCAGCATTTT. This encodes CASSDGTGSYSNQPQHF.

This rearrangement joins TRBV7-9 to TRBJ2-3; no clear D. Between the trimmed V and J ends, which lost 2 bases and 1 base, there was a span of 4 bases. Germline V lookup: CDR1 SEHNR, CDR2 FQNEAQ (reference sequence). This CDR3 region has 13 residues. CDR3 loop: CASSLIGTDTQYF. CDR3 DNA sequence: TGTGCCAGCAGCTTAATCGGCACAGATACGCAGTATTTT.

The chain combines TRBV30 with TRBJ1-1; 9 positions match TRBD1. CDR3 length: 16 amino acids. The trim removed 5 bases at V and 1 base at J, leaving 11 bases unmatched. CDR1 GTSNPN and CDR2 SVGIG come from the germline V gene (reference sequence). CDR3 in amino acids: CAWGPGQGLGNTEAFF. In DNA, the CDR3 is TGTGCCTGGGGACCGGGACAGGGTCTGGGGAACACTGAAGCTTTCTTT.

The rearrangement links TRBV9 to TRBJ2-1, with TRBD2 matching over 7 bases. The germline V gene has CDR1 SGDLS and CDR2 YYNGEE. After removal of 3 bases from V and 4 bases from J, the junction contained 7 bases not matched to a gene. There are 15 residues in the CDR3. The DNA for the CDR3 is TGTGCCAGCAGCGCGAAACTAGCGCAGTACAATGAGCAGTTCTTC. This encodes CASSAKLAQYNEQFF.

This chain links TRBV29-1 with TRBJ1-2; 7 bases are shared with TRBD1. The germline V gene has CDR1 SQVTM and CDR2 ANQGSEA. CDR3 length: 16 amino acids. Trimming cost V 3 bases and J 3 bases; bases outside gene matches: 13. As DNA, the CDR3 is TGCAGCGTTGAGAGCAGTGTTACAGGGGCTGACTATGGCTACACCTTC. Translating it yields CSVESSVTGADYGYTF.

This chain connects TRBV6-5 to TRBJ1-1, with D possibly being TRBD1 (5 bases). CDR3 length: 15 residues. The germline CDR1 and CDR2 sequences are MNHEY and SVGAGI. V gave up 1 base and J gave up 9 bases, with 18 bases separating them. The chain's CDR3 is CASSYWDSAAFQAFF. The CDR3 DNA reads TGTGCCAGCAGTTACTGGGACTCCGCCGCCTTTCAAGCTTTCTTT.

This chain joins TRBV15 and TRBJ1-2; D may be TRBD1 (6 bases). The germline V and J ends were trimmed by 0 bases and 6 bases, with 11 bases remaining between them. The CDR3 spans 14 residues. Germline V gene sequence: CDR1 LNHNV, CDR2 YYDKDF (reference sequence). In nucleotides, the CDR3 is TGTGCCACCAGCAGAGACCCAGGGACAAATGGCTACACCTTC. Translation gives CATSRDPGTNGYTF.

The chain employs TRBV7-2 and TRBJ2-1; D not certain. The V and J ends lost 5 bases and 4 bases respectively, with 12 bases between them. The CDR3 runs 14 residues. Germline lookup yields CDR1 SGHTA and CDR2 FQGNSA. The CDR3 here is CASSVLDGYNEQFF. The CDR3 bases are TGTGCCAGCAGCGTGCTAGACGGTTACAATGAGCAGTTCTTC.

The J gene is TRBJ1-4, the V gene TRBV7-2; D is uncertain. Trimming left V 2 bases short and J 5 bases short, with 24 bases between. This CDR3 is built from 19 residues. Germline V gene sequence: CDR1 SGHTA, CDR2 FQGNSA. In DNA, the CDR3 is TGTGCCAGCAGCTTAAAAGTAATCCGGGGAGGCCTTTCCAATGAAAAACTGTTTTTT. Its protein is CASSLKVIRGGLSNEKLFF.

The CDR3 DNA is TGCAGCGTTCGTAGCGTCAGCTCCTACGAGCAGTACTTC. It is translated as CSVRSVSSYEQYF. The genes are TRBV29-1 and TRBJ2-7; D is possibly TRBD2 (5 bases). Trimming cost V 5 bases and J 0 bases, with 11 bases left between them. The germline CDR1 and CDR2 sequences are SQVTM and ANQGSEA. The CDR3 contains 13 residues.

The rearrangement links TRBV10-3 to TRBJ2-1, with D unclear. The germline V and J ends were trimmed by 6 bases and 6 bases, with 9 bases remaining between them. CDR1 is ENHRY and CDR2 is SYGVKD in the germline V gene. This CDR3 region has 12 residues. The CDR3 reads CAIRFGSNEQFF. Here the CDR3 DNA reads TGTGCCATCAGATTTGGCTCCAATGAGCAGTTCTTC.

V usage is TRBV28 and J usage is TRBJ1-5, with TRBD1 as a possible D gene (6 bases). Trimming stripped 5 bases from V and 7 bases from J, with 21 bases between. Germline lookup yields CDR1 MDHEN and CDR2 SYDVKM. The CDR3 has 16 residues. The CDR3 bases are TGTGCCAGCAGTCGCCAATCAGGGGAGGGTAGCCAGCCCCAGCATTTT. It specifies CASSRQSGEGSQPQHF.

The chain combines TRBV27 with TRBJ2-7, with TRBD2 matching 7 bases. Trimming took 5 bases from V and 2 from J; bases not matched to a gene: 6. The CDR3 runs to 14 residues. CDR1 is MNHEY, CDR2 SMNVEV, per germline (reference sequence). CDR3 loop: CASSRLAVPYEQYF. The CDR3 DNA follows: TGTGCCAGCAGTCGGCTAGCGGTACCCTACGAGCAGTACTTC.

The chain combines TRBV2 with TRBJ1-1, with D perhaps TRBD1 (6 bases). This CDR3 contains 15 residues. The V and J ends lost 2 bases and 5 bases respectively, with 15 bases between them. Germline V gene lookup returns CDR1 SNHLY and CDR2 FYNNEI. The DNA for the CDR3 is TGTGCCAGCAGTGAAAATTACAGGGATGGTACTGAAGCTTTCTTT. Amino acid sequence: CASSENYRDGTEAFF.

The rearrangement links TRBV19 to TRBJ1-1, with TRBD1 as a possible D gene (6 bases). The length of the CDR3 is 15 residues. The germline V and J ends were trimmed by 2 bases and 1 base, with 11 bases remaining between them. The germline V gene has CDR1 LNHDA and CDR2 SQIVND (reference sequence). Written as DNA, the CDR3 is TGTGCCAGTAGTATAACCGGGACACCGAACACTGAAGCTTTCTTT. This translates into CASSITGTPNTEAFF.

This clone came up once. The V gene is TRBV14, the J gene TRBJ2-5; D is unclear. The V gene's germline CDR1 is SGHDN and CDR2 FVKESK. This CDR3 region has 12 residues. V was cut by 1 base and J by 5 bases, with 5 bases left in between. CDR3 coding DNA: TGTGCCAGCAGCCAAGTTCCTGAGACCCAGTACTTC. Translation gives CASSQVPETQYF.

J is TRBJ2-7 and V is TRBV5-1; 7 nucleotides agree with TRBD2. The CDR3 length is 15 residues. CDR1 and CDR2 from the germline V gene are SGHRS and YFSETQ. J lost 0 bases, V lost 5 bases, and 8 bases had no gene match. CDR3 nucleotide sequence: TGCGCCAGCAGTTCGATCGAGCGGGACTCCTACGAGCAGTACTTC. Protein: CASSSIERDSYEQYF.

The chain employs TRBV6-1 and TRBJ1-5; D might be TRBD1 (5 bases). From germline, CDR1 is MNHNS and CDR2 SASEGT. This CDR3 is built from 14 residues. Between the trimmed V and J ends, which lost 6 bases and 2 bases, there was a span of 11 bases. The CDR3 protein is CASRHAGGNQPQHF. The CDR3 nucleotides are TGTGCCAGCAGACATGCGGGGGGCAATCAGCCCCAGCATTTT.